What follows are 9 T cell receptor beta chains derived from one specimen sequenced in a study of shared clonotypes between healthy human individuals. The data were produced by immunoSEQ multiplex PCR, yet TCRdb's version contains in-frame clones alone and is incomplete. Of over a million clones listed, roughly 98.5% are singletons. Sequenced material: naive CD4+ T cells sorted from blood. Subset defined: CD45RA+ positively selected. The receptors were sampled from a man aged 25-45 years in good health.

The J gene is TRBJ2-1, the V gene TRBV5-1; possibly TRBD1 for D (5 bases). Germline-derived CDR1 and CDR2 are SGHRS and YFSETQ. CDR3 length: 17 residues. The V and J ends lost 7 bases and 6 bases respectively, with 26 bases between them. CDR3 protein: CASVFSPVGIGANEQFF. The CDR3 DNA sequence: TGCGCCAGCGTTTTTAGTCCCGTGGGGATTGGGGCCAATGAGCAGTTCTTC.

This chain joins TRBV5-1 and TRBJ1-5; 7 bases are shared with TRBD1. This CDR3 is 16 amino acids long. CDR1 is SGHRS and CDR2 is YFSETQ in the germline V gene. V shed 2 bases and J 0 bases; nucleotides not matched to a gene: 5. In DNA, the CDR3 is TGCGCCAGCAGCTTCCGGGACAGATATAGCAATCAGCCCCAGCATTTT. It yields the protein CASSFRDRYSNQPQHF.

The V gene is TRBV5-1, the J gene TRBJ2-2; tentatively, D is TRBD1 (5 bases). Per the germline V gene, CDR1 is SGHRS and CDR2 is YFSETQ. This CDR3 has 13 amino acids. The germline V and J ends were trimmed by 2 bases and 5 bases, with 7 bases remaining between them. CDR3 nucleotide sequence: TGCGCCAGCAGCTTTGCAGGGACCGGGGAGCTGTTTTTT. As protein: CASSFAGTGELFF.

V usage is TRBV10-3 and J usage is TRBJ1-2; D gene uncertain. Germline assignment: CDR1 ENHRY and CDR2 SYGVKD. Deletions cut 4 bases from V and 4 bases from J, with 7 bases between. The length of the CDR3 is 12 residues. For the CDR3, the DNA is TGTGCCATCAGTGCAGAGTCCTATGGCTACACCTTC. Its protein product is CAISAESYGYTF.

A single count supports this clone. The rearrangement uses TRBV5-4 and TRBJ2-6; 8 nucleotides agree with TRBD1. The CDR3 is 15 amino acids. Germline V lookup: CDR1 SGHNT, CDR2 YYREEE (reference sequence). After removal of 4 bases from V and 4 bases from J, the junction contained 4 bases not matched to a gene. The DNA of the CDR3 is TGTGCCAGCAGCCCGACAGGGGCCGGGGCCAACGTCCTGACTTTC. Translating it yields CASSPTGAGANVLTF.

The chain combines TRBV7-2 with TRBJ2-7; D may be TRBD1 (8 bases). V was clipped by 5 bases and J by 0 bases, with 17 bases between them. Germline V gene data show CDR1 as SGHTA and CDR2 as FQGNSA. CDR3 length: 16 amino acids. CDR3 coding DNA: TGTGCCAGCAGCGGACCGACAGGGGACTACTCCTACGAGCAGTACTTC. This gives the protein CASSGPTGDYSYEQYF.

The chain recombines TRBV12-2 with TRBJ2-2; the DNA was not compared with TRBD1, the D call given in the table. TRBV12-2 has pseudogene status. This CDR3 is built from 19 residues. This CDR3 reads CASRLAPPEQGSDTGELFF. The DNA of the CDR3 is TGTGCAAGTCGCTTAGCGCCCCCCGAACAGGGGTCGGACACCGGGGAGCTGTTTTTT.

V gene TRBV9 combines with J gene TRBJ2-3; D is ambiguous. Germline V CDR1 and CDR2: SGDLS, YYNGEE. The CDR3 contains 13 residues. The V end was cut by 0 bases, the J end by 5 bases, with 7 bases between. CDR3 in amino acids: CASSVGVRDTQYF. The CDR3 nucleotides are TGTGCCAGCAGCGTAGGGGTCCGAGATACGCAGTATTTT. Variable domain in full (rest from reference TRBV9 and TRBJ2-3): DSGVTQTPKHLITATGQRVTLRCSPRSGDLSVYWYQQSLDQGLQFLIQYYNGEERAKGNILERFSAQQFPDLHSELNLSSLELGDSALYFCASSVGVRDTQYFGPGTRLTVL.

This chain links TRBV18 with TRBJ2-2; D gene ambiguous. Germline V gene sequence: CDR1 KGHSH, CDR2 LQKENI. The CDR3 loop spans 15 amino acids. V lost 3 bases to trimming and J lost 0 bases, with 8 bases between them. The CDR3 spells CASSPLDPNTGELFF. The CDR3 bases are TGTGCCAGCTCACCCCTCGACCCGAACACCGGGGAGCTGTTTTTT.